A selection of T cell receptor beta chains follows, all from one sample in a study of cytomegalovirus exposure and HLA in healthy donors. TCRdb's table, derived via immunoSEQ multiplex PCR, lists solely in-frame clones and lacks some. The table lists around 99,000 clones, 70% to 80% of them singletons, with 2% to 3% in the top ten. Input material: PBMCs. The receptors were sampled from a man between 18 and 35 years old in good health and CMV-seronegative. Both conserved end residues are part of each CDR3. The order of the fields is V gene, clone size, D gene, J gene, CDR3 protein, CDR3 DNA. D genes are given only for firm matches. The size field is filled for only some rows; it gives once, few, many or a size class.

TRBV7-2	-	-	TRBJ2-3	CASSSDYTDTQYF	TGTGCCAGCAGCTCGGACTACACAGATACGCAGTATTTT
TRBV11-1	-	-	TRBJ1-1	CASVRSMNTEAFF	TGTGCCAGCGTTCGCTCTATGAACACTGAAGCTTTCTTT
TRBV15	-	-	TRBJ1-2	CATSPGEGGGPACCYTF	TGTGCCACCAGCCCGGGGGAGGGGGGAGGCCCTGCTTGTTGCTACACCTTC
TRBV5-1	-	-	TRBJ2-5	CASRSLGGSQETQYF	TGCGCCAGCAGGTCCCTTGGGGGGTCCCAAGAGACCCAGTACTTC
TRBV5-6	-	TRBD1	TRBJ2-7	CASSIAGGEQYF	TGTGCCAGCAGCATAGCAGGGGGCGAGCAGTACTTC
TRBV4-2	-	-	TRBJ1-6	CASSHGGGSPLHF	TGTGCCAGCAGCCACGGCGGGGGTTCACCCCTCCACTTT
TRBV19	-	-	TRBJ1-1	CATTRGGGNTEAFF	TGTGCCACCACAAGGGGTGGGGGCAACACTGAAGCTTTCTTT
TRBV5-4	-	-	TRBJ1-2	CASSVDASNYGYPF	TGTGCCAGCAGCGTGGACGCTTCTAACTATGGCTACCCCTTC
TRBV29-1	few	TRBD1	TRBJ2-7	CSVEGTGDSAYEQYF	TGCAGCGTTGAAGGGACCGGGGACAGTGCCTACGAGCAGTACTTC
TRBV5-6	-	-	TRBJ2-1	CATKSYNEQFF	TGTGCCACCAAATCCTACAATGAGCAGTTCTTC
TRBV4-3	-	-	TRBJ2-2	CASSQDMNTGELFF	TGCGCCAGCAGCCAAGATATGAACACCGGGGAGCTGTTTTTT
TRBV7-6	-	-	TRBJ1-1	CASSLVGAEAFF	TGTGCCAGCAGCTTAGTAGGGGCTGAAGCTTTCTTT
TRBV19	-	TRBD1	TRBJ1-5	CASSLFDSHRGVGNQPQHF	TGTGCCAGTAGTCTTTTCGACAGCCACAGGGGTGTGGGCAATCAGCCCCAGCATTTT
TRBV6-5	-	TRBD1	TRBJ1-6	CASSRGDSPLHF	TGTGCCAGCTCCAGGGGGGATTCACCCCTCCACTTT
TRBV7-6	-	TRBD1	TRBJ1-3	CASSLSPGTGPGNTIYF	TGTGCCAGCAGCTTATCTCCGGGGACAGGTCCTGGAAACACCATATATTTT
TRBV19	-	-	TRBJ2-2	CASTRLKDTGELFF	TGTGCCAGTACTAGGCTGAAGGACACCGGGGAGCTGTTTTTT
TRBV7-9	-	TRBD1	TRBJ2-1	CASSLDGTGPYNEQFF	TGTGCCAGCAGCTTAGACGGGACAGGGCCCTACAATGAGCAGTTCTTC
TRBV29-1	-	TRBD1	TRBJ1-4	CSVEGDSNEKLFF	TGCAGCGTCGAAGGGGACAGCAATGAAAAACTGTTTTTT
TRBV5-4	-	TRBD2	TRBJ2-2	CASSSGLAGPDTGELFF	TGTGCCAGCAGCTCGGGACTAGCGGGGCCCGACACCGGGGAGCTGTTTTTT
TRBV5-4	-	TRBD1	TRBJ2-7	CASSPRQGKSSYEQYF	TGTGCCAGCAGCCCCCGACAGGGCAAGAGCTCCTACGAGCAGTACTTC
TRBV19	-	-	TRBJ2-5	CASSMARGTQYF	TGTGCCAGTAGTATGGCCAGGGGGACCCAGTACTTC
TRBV7-2	-	-	TRBJ2-2	CASTQETGELFF	TGTGCCAGCACCCAAGAGACCGGGGAGCTGTTTTTT
TRBV6-6	-	TRBD2	TRBJ2-2	CAGGGGGPTNTGELFF	TGTGCCGGGGGTGGCGGGGGACCCACGAACACCGGGGAGCTGTTTTTT
TRBV5-6	-	-	TRBJ1-2	CASSPQGYGYPF	TGTGCCAGCAGCCCCCAGGGCTATGGCTACCCCTTC
TRBV13	-	TRBD2	TRBJ2-1	CASSFSSPGLAGGLYNEQFF	TGTGCCAGCAGCTTTTCGAGTCCGGGACTAGCGGGGGGGCTTTACAATGAGCAGTTCTTC
TRBV7-2	-	-	TRBJ1-2	CASSLSPTAGHGYTF	TGTGCCAGCAGCTTAAGCCCCACCGCTGGGCATGGCTACACCTTC
TRBV7-6	-	-	TRBJ2-2	CASSFSDTGELFF	TGTGCCAGCAGCTTTAGTGACACCGGGGAGCTGTTTTTT
TRBV6-5	-	-	TRBJ1-1	CASSTFTGNTEAFF	TGTGCCAGCAGCACCTTCACAGGGAACACTGAAGCTTTCTTT
TRBV4-2	-	TRBD2	TRBJ2-2	CASSDMETSDTGELFF	TGTGCCAGCAGCGACATGGAGACTAGCGACACCGGGGAGCTGTTTTTT
TRBV4-2	many	TRBD2	TRBJ2-3	CASSRAGVTDTQYF	TGTGCCAGCAGCCGAGCGGGGGTCACAGATACGCAGTATTTT
TRBV11-2	-	-	TRBJ2-3	CASSPVGQDTQYF	TGTGCCAGCAGCCCGGTGGGACAAGATACGCAGTATTTT
TRBV27	-	TRBD2	TRBJ2-5	CASSKRGGVETQYF	TGTGCCAGCAGTAAGCGGGGGGGCGTGGAGACCCAGTACTTC
TRBV6-6	-	-	TRBJ2-3	CASVRSGVRTDTQYF	TGTGCCAGCGTACGGTCGGGGGTTCGCACAGATACGCAGTATTTT
TRBV10-1	-	TRBD1	TRBJ2-3	CANPTGLDTQYF	TGCGCCAACCCGACAGGGTTGGATACGCAGTATTTT
TRBV6-1	-	TRBD2	TRBJ2-5	CASSEAAGTKETQYF	TGTGCCAGCAGTGAAGCGGCAGGGACTAAAGAGACCCAGTACTTC
TRBV6-1	-	TRBD1	TRBJ2-3	CAGRQGASNTQYF	TGTGCCGGCCGACAGGGGGCGTCGAATACGCAGTATTTT
TRBV2	-	-	TRBJ2-1	CASSTGQNNEQFF	TGTGCCAGCAGTACTGGACAGAACAATGAGCAGTTCTTC
TRBV6-1	-	TRBD2	TRBJ2-2	CASSESRTGGPGTGELFF	TGTGCCAGCAGTGAATCCCGGACGGGGGGGCCGGGGACCGGGGAGCTGTTTTTT
TRBV2	-	TRBD1	TRBJ1-2	CASSTAGTGTPGYTF	TGTGCCAGCTCCACCGCCGGGACAGGAACCCCTGGCTACACCTTC
TRBV6-5	-	-	TRBJ2-7	CASSYSGSEQYF	TGTGCCAGCAGTTACTCGGGGAGCGAGCAGTACTTC
TRBV5-6	-	TRBD1	TRBJ2-2	CASSSMIRGTFGELFF	TGTGCCAGCAGCTCGATGATCAGGGGGACCTTCGGGGAGCTGTTTTTT
TRBV7-6	few	-	TRBJ2-1	CASSFGQYEQFF	TGTGCCAGCAGCTTCGGACAGTATGAGCAGTTCTTC
TRBV18	-	TRBD1	TRBJ1-5	CASSPTGDGQPQHF	TGTGCCAGCTCACCGACAGGGGATGGACAGCCCCAGCATTTT
TRBV5-1	-	-	TRBJ1-5	CASSYHGRPRDYQPQHF	TGCGCCAGCAGCTACCACGGACGCCCCAGGGACTATCAGCCCCAGCATTTT
TRBV7-9	-	TRBD2	TRBJ2-7	CSSSLGGLAGDEQYF	TGTTCCAGCAGCTTAGGGGGACTAGCCGGAGACGAGCAGTACTTC
TRBV11-2	-	TRBD1	TRBJ2-5	CASSRGQGPETQYF	TGTGCCAGCAGCCGAGGACAGGGGCCGGAGACCCAGTACTTC
TRBV29-1	-	-	TRBJ1-1	CSGARGLNTEAFF	TGCAGCGGCGCAAGGGGTTTGAACACTGAAGCTTTCTTT